A selection of T cell receptor beta chains follows, all from one sample in a study of patients and donors after allogeneic stem cell transplantation. MiXCR, applied by TCRdb to the RT-PCR reads, yields one record per CDR3 protein. The sample lists approximately 430,000 distinct CDR3 sequences, approximately 16% occurring once. The sequencing sample was made of blood, either unsorted or a sorted T cell fraction (not recorded which). These receptors all come from a human donor who was either an allogeneic HSCT recipient or a stem cell or donor lymphocyte infusion donor (not recorded which). It is not recorded whose cells these are; they may come from a transplant donor. Each CDR3 is given with its conserved first and last residue. The D gene is left open where the match is weak. Only part of the rows carry a size: once, few, many, or a class if the clone is expanded.

v_gene	d_gene	j_gene	abundance	CDR3aa	CDR3nt
TRBV20-1	TRBD2	TRBJ2-7	-	CSAKGLAGYEQYF	TGCAGTGCAAAAGGACTAGCGGGCTACGAGCAGTACTTC
TRBV3-1	-	TRBJ1-6	-	CASSPMGGRRSPLHF	TGTGCCAGCAGCCCGATGGGGGGAAGAAGGTCACCCCTCCACTTT
TRBV7-9	TRBD1	TRBJ1-2	few	CASSSGQVLDYGYTF	TGTGCCAGCAGCTCCGGACAGGTTTTAGACTATGGCTACACCTTC
TRBV3-1	-	TRBJ2-7	-	CASNLRDSYEQYF	TGTGCCAGCAACCTACGAGATTCCTACGAGCAGTACTTC
TRBV12-3/TRBV12-4	-	TRBJ2-1	few	CASSLDRRLYSYNEQFF	TGTGCCAGCAGCCTCGACAGGCGACTATACTCCTACAATGAGCAGTTCTTC
TRBV15	TRBD1	TRBJ2-7	-	CATSRGTGAYEQYF	TGTGCCACCAGCAGAGGGACAGGGGCCTACGAGCAGTACTTC
TRBV29-1	-	TRBJ1-3	many	CSVDPLPENTIYF	TGCAGCGTTGACCCCCTCCCGGAAAACACCATATATTTT
TRBV6-1	-	TRBJ2-3	few	CASSDGWKDTQYF	TGTGCCAGCAGTGACGGGTGGAAAGATACGCAGTATTTT
TRBV29-1	TRBD2	TRBJ2-7	-	CSAGTSGGAYEQYF	TGCAGCGCCGGGACTAGCGGGGGGGCCTACGAGCAGTACTTC
TRBV4-3	-	TRBJ1-2	-	CASSQDRGRIYGYTF	TGCGCCAGCAGCCAAGATCGGGGCAGGATCTATGGCTACACCTTC
TRBV12-5	-	TRBJ2-5	few	CASGLVITGRETQYF	TGTGCTAGTGGTTTGGTAATCACAGGGAGAGAGACCCAGTACTTC
TRBV20-1	-	TRBJ2-4	-	CSARDEAKNIQYF	TGCAGTGCTAGAGATGAAGCCAAAAACATTCAGTACTTC
TRBV6-1	-	TRBJ1-2	-	CASSLDNVYGYTF	TGTGCCAGCAGCCTGGACAACGTCTATGGCTACACCTTC
TRBV11-2	-	TRBJ2-1	-	CASSSSAYEQFF	TGTGCCAGCAGCTCTTCAGCGTATGAGCAGTTCTTC
TRBV30	-	TRBJ1-1	few	CAWNRGRATEAFF	TGTGCCTGGAATCGGGGGCGGGCCACTGAAGCTTTCTTT
TRBV5-1	TRBD2	TRBJ2-1	many	CASRSSGGANEQFF	TGCGCCAGCAGAAGTAGCGGGGGGGCGAATGAGCAGTTCTTC
TRBV5-1	TRBD1	TRBJ1-6	-	CASSPGQSNSPLHF	TGCGCCAGCAGCCCGGGACAGTCTAATTCACCCCTCCACTTT
TRBV5-6	TRBD1	TRBJ2-7	few	CASSIFRGRSYIGQYF	TGTGCCAGCAGCATTTTCAGGGGGCGCTCATATATCGGGCAGTACTTC
TRBV7-3	TRBD2	TRBJ2-7	-	CASSREGNSRYEQYF	TGTGCCAGCAGTCGGGAGGGGAACTCTCGCTACGAGCAGTACTTC
TRBV5-4	TRBD2	TRBJ2-7	few	CASSPIAGVYEQYF	TGTGCCAGCAGCCCTATAGCGGGGGTATACGAGCAGTACTTC
TRBV7-3	-	TRBJ2-1	few	CASSLTGWGATYNEQFF	TGTGCCAGCAGCTTAACGGGATGGGGGGCGACCTACAATGAGCAGTTCTTC
TRBV11-2	-	TRBJ1-1	-	CASSLGPPFYRTGTEAFF	TGTGCCAGCAGCTTAGGCCCCCCCTTCTATAGGACTGGCACTGAAGCTTTCTTT
TRBV7-3	-	TRBJ2-3	few	CASSFSSSDTQYF	TGTGCCAGCAGCTTCTCTAGCTCAGATACGCAGTATTTT
TRBV7-7	-	TRBJ1-5	few	CASSPRTHSNQPQHF	TGTGCCAGCAGCCCACGGACGCATAGCAATCAGCCCCAGCATTTT
TRBV21-1	-	TRBJ2-7	few	CASVPGQTYEQYF	TGTGCCAGCGTCCCGGGACAGACTTACGAGCAGTACTTC
TRBV12-5	-	TRBJ2-1	-	CASGSPGGYNEQFF	TGTGCTAGTGGTTCCCCAGGGGGGTACAATGAGCAGTTCTTC
TRBV24-1	-	TRBJ2-2	few	CATSSPSGGPGELFF	TGTGCCACCTCCTCCCCCTCTGGGGGCCCCGGGGAGCTGTTTTTT